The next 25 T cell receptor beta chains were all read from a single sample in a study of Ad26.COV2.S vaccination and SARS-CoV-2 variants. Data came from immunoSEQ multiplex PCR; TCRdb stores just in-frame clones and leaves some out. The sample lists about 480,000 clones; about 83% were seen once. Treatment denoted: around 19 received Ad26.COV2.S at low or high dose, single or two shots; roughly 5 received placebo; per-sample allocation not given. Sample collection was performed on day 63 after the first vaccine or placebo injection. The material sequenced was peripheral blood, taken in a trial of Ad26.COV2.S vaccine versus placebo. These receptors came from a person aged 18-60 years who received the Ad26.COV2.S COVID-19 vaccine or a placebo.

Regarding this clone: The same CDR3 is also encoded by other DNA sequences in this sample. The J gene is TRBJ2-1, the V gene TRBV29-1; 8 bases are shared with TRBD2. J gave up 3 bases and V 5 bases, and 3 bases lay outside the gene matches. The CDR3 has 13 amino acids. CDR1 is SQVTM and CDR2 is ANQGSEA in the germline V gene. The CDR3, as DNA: TGCAGCGTTCGGACTAGCAGCTACAATGAGCAGTTCTTC. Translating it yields CSVRTSSYNEQFF.

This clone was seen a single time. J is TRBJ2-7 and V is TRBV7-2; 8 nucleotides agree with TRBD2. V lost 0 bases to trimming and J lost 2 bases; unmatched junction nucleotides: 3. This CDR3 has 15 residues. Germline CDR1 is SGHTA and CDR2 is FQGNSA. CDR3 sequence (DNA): TGTGCCAGCAGCTTAGCTAGCGGGATGGCCTACGAGCAGTACTTC. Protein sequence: CASSLASGMAYEQYF.

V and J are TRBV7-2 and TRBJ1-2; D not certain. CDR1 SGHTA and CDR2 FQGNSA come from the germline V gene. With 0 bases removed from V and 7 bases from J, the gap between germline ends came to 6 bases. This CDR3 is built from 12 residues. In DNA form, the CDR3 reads TGTGCCAGCAGCTTAGCACAGTCTGGCTACACCTTC. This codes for CASSLAQSGYTF.

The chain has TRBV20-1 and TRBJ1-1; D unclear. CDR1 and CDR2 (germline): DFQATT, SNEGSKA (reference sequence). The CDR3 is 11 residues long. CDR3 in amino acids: CSSGENTEAFF. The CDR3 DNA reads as TGCAGCTCCGGCGAGAACACTGAAGCTTTCTTT.

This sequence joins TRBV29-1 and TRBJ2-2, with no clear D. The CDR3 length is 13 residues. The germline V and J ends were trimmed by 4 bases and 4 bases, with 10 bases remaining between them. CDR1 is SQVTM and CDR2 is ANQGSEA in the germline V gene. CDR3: CSVAKGPTGELFF. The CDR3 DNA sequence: TGCAGCGTTGCCAAGGGTCCCACCGGGGAGCTGTTTTTT.

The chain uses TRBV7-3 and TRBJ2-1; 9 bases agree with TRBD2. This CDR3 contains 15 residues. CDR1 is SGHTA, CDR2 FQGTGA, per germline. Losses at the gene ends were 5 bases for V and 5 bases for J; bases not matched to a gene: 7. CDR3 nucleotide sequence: TGTGCCAGCAGCCACCGGGCGGGAGGGGACAATGAGCAGTTCTTC. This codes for CASSHRAGGDNEQFF. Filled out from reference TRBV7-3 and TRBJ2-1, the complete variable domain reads GAGVSQTPSNKVTEKGKYVELRCDPISGHTALYWYRQSLGQGPEFLIYFQGTGAADDSGLPNDRFFAVRPEGSVSTLKIQRTERGDSAVYLCASSHRAGGDNEQFFGPGTRLTVL.

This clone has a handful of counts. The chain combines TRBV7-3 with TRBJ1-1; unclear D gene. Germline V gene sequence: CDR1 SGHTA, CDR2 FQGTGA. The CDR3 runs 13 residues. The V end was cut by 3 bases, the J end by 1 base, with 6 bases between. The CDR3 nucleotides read TGTGCCAGCAGCTTTAGGAAGAACACTGAAGCTTTCTTT. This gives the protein CASSFRKNTEAFF.

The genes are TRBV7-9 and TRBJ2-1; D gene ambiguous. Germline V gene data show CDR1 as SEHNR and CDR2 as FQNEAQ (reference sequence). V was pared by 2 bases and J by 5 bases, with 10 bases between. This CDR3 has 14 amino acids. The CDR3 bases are TGTGCCAGCAGCTTAATAGCTGGTAACAATGAGCAGTTCTTC. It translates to CASSLIAGNNEQFF.

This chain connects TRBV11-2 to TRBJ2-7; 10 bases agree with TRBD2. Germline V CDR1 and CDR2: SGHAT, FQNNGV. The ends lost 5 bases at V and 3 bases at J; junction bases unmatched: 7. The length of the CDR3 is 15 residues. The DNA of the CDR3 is TGTGCCAGCAGCCCACGGGGACTAGCGATCTACGAGCAGTACTTC. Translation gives CASSPRGLAIYEQYF.

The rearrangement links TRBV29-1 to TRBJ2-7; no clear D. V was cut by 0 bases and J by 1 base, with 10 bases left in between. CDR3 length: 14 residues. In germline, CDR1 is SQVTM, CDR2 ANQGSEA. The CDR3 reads CSVEDRGRSYEQYF. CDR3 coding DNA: TGCAGCGTTGAAGATCGAGGACGGTCCTACGAGCAGTACTTC.

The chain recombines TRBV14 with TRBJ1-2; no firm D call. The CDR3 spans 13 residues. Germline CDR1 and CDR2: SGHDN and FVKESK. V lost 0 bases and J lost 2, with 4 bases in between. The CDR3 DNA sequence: TGTGCCAGCAGCCAAGACAGAAACTATGGCTACACCTTC. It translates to CASSQDRNYGYTF.

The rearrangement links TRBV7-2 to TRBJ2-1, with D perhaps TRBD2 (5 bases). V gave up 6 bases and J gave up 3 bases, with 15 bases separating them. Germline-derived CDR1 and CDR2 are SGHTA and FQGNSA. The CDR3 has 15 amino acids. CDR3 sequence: CASSYGLPSYNEQFF. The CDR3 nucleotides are TGTGCCAGCAGTTACGGACTTCCAAGCTACAATGAGCAGTTCTTC.

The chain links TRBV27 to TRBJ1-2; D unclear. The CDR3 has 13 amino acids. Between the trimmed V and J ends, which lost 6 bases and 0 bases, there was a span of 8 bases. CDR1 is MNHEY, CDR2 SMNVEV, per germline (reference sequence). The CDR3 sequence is CASRQSTNYGYTF. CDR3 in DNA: TGTGCCAGCAGACAGAGCACTAACTATGGCTACACCTTC.

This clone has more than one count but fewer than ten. The CDR3, as DNA: TGTGCCAGCAGCCGAGCGATGGACAGACTCTACGAGCAGTACTTC. Translation: CASSRAMDRLYEQYF. The gene calls are TRBV7-9 and TRBJ2-7; maybe TRBD1 (6 bases). V was trimmed by 5 bases and J by 3 bases, leaving 17 bases between them. Germline values: CDR1 SEHNR, CDR2 FQNEAQ (reference sequence). The CDR3 is 15 amino acids. Supplemented by reference TRBV7-9 and TRBJ2-7, the full variable domain reads DTGVSQNPRHKITKRGQNVTFRCDPISEHNRLYWYRQTLGQGPEFLTYFQNEAQLEKSRLLSDRFSAERPKGSFSTLEIQRTEQGDSAMYLCASSRAMDRLYEQYFGPGTRLTVT.

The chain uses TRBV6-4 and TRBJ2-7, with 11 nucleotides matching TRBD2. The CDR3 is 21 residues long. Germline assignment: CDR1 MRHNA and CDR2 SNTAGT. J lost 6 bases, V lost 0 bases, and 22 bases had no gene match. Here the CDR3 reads CASSDSVFFSGRVRSRGEQYF. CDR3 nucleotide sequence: TGTGCCAGCAGTGACTCGGTATTCTTTAGCGGGAGGGTCCGTTCTCGGGGCGAGCAGTACTTC.

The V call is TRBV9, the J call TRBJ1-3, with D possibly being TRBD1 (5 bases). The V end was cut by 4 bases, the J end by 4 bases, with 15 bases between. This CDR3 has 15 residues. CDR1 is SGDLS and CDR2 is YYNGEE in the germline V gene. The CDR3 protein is CASSQEEGWGNTIYF. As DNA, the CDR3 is TGTGCCAGCAGCCAAGAGGAGGGGTGGGGAAACACCATATATTTT.

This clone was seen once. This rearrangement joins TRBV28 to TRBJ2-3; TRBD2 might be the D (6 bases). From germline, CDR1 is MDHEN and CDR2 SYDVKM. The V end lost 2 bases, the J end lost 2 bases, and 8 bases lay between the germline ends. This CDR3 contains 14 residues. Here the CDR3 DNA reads TGTGCCAGCAGTTTAGGACTATCCACAGATACGCAGTATTTT. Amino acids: CASSLGLSTDTQYF.

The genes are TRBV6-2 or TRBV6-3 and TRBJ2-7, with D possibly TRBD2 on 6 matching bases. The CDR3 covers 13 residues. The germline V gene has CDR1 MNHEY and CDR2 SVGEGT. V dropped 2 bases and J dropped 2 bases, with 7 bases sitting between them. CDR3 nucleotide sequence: TGTGCCAGCAGTTACGCGGGAACCTACGAGCAGTACTTC. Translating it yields CASSYAGTYEQYF.

CDR3: CSAWGPHEQYF. DNA of the CDR3: TGCAGTGCCTGGGGACCACACGAGCAGTACTTC. This chain links TRBV20-1 with TRBJ2-7, with D perhaps being TRBD1 or TRBD2 (5 bases each). Looked up from germline, CDR1 is DFQATT and CDR2 is SNEGSKA (reference sequence). The CDR3 extends over 11 amino acids. The V end lost 6 bases, the J end lost 5 bases, and 11 bases lay between the germline ends.

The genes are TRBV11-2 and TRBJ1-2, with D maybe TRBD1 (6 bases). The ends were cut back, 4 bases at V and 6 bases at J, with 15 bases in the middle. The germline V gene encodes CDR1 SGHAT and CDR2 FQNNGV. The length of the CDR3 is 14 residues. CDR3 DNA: TGTGCCAGCAGCTCCTTACAGGGTAGCCATGGCTACACCTTC. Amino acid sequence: CASSSLQGSHGYTF.

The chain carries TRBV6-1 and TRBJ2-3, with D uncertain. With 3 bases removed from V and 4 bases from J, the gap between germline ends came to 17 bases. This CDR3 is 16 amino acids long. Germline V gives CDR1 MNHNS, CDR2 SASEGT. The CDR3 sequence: CASSDKVATGPDTQYF. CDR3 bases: TGTGCCAGCAGTGATAAGGTCGCAACCGGGCCAGATACGCAGTATTTT.

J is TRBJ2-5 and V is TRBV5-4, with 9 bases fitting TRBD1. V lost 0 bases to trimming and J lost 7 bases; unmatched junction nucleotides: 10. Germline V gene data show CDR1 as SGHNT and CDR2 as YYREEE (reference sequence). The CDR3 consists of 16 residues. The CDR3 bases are TGTGCCAGCAGCTTGGGGCCGGACAGGGGAATGGGGACCCAGTACTTC. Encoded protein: CASSLGPDRGMGTQYF.

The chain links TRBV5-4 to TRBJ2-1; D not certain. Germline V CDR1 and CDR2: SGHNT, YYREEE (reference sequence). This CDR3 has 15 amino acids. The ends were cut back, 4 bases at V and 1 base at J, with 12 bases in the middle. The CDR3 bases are TGTGCCAGCAGCACCGCGAAGGGTTCCTACAATGAGCAGTTCTTC. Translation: CASSTAKGSYNEQFF. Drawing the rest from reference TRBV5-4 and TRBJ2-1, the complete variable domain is ETGVTQSPTHLIKTRGQQVTLRCSSQSGHNTVSWYQQALGQGPQFIFQYYREEENGRGNFPPRFSGLQFPNYSSELNVNALELDDSALYLCASSTAKGSYNEQFFGPGTRLTVL.

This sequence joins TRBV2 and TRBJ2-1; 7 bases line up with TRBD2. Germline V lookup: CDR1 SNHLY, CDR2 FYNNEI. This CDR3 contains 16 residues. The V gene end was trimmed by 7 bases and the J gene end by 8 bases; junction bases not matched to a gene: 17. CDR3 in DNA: TGTGCCAGCACCGAAGTGGAGACTAGCCCTAGGGATGAGCAGTTCTTC. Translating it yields CASTEVETSPRDEQFF.

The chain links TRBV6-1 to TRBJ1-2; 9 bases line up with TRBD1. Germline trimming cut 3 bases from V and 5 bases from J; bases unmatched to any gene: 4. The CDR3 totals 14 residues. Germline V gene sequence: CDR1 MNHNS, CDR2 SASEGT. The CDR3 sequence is CASSEGTGRYGYTF. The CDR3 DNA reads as TGTGCCAGCAGTGAGGGGACAGGGCGGTATGGCTACACCTTC.